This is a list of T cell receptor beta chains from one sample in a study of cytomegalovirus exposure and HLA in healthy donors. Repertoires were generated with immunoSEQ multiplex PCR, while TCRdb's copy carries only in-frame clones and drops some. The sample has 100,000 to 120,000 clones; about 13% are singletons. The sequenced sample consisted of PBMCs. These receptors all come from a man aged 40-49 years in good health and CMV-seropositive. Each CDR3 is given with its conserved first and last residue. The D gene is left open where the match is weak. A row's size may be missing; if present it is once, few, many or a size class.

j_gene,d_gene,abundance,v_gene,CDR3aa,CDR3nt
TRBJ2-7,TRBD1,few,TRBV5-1,CASSLDPGTAVGEQYF,TGCGCCAGCAGCTTGGACCCCGGGACAGCGGTAGGGGAGCAGTACTTC
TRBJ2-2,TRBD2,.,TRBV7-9,CASSSGLAGYHTGELFF,TGTGCCAGCAGCTCCGGACTAGCGGGATATCACACCGGGGAGCTGTTTTTT
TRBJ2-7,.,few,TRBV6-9,CASRAGVEQYF,TGTGCCAGCAGGGCAGGGGTAGAACAGTACTTC
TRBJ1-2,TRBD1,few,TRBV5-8,CASSSSFDRGRDYGYTF,TGTGCCAGCAGCTCCTCATTTGACAGGGGTCGGGACTATGGCTACACCTTC
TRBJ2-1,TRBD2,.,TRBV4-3,CASSQDAGTSWLEQFF,TGCGCCAGCAGCCAAGACGCCGGGACTAGCTGGTTGGAGCAGTTCTTC
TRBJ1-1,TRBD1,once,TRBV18,CASSLPRTGENPEAFF,TGTGCCAGCTCCCTTCCGAGGACAGGGGAGAACCCTGAAGCTTTCTTT
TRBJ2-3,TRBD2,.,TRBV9,CASSVVSGGGDTQYF,TGTGCCAGCAGCGTAGTTAGCGGGGGTGGAGATACGCAGTATTTT
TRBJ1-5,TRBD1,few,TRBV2,CASRTDRAFSNQPQHF,TGTGCCAGCCGAACCGACAGGGCCTTTAGCAATCAGCCCCAGCATTTT
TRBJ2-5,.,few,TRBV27,CASSLLVARGTQYF,TGTGCCAGCAGTTTATTGGTGGCCAGGGGTACCCAGTACTTC
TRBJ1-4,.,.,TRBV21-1,CATLHRDGFNEKLFF,TGTGCCACCCTTCACAGGGATGGGTTTAATGAAAAACTGTTTTTT
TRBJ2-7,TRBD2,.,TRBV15,CATSRATGLAGGKNEQYF,TGTGCCACCAGCAGAGCCACGGGACTAGCGGGAGGAAAGAACGAGCAGTACTTC
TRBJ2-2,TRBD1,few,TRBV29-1,CSVDRENTGELFF,TGCAGCGTGGACAGGGAGAACACCGGGGAGCTGTTTTTT
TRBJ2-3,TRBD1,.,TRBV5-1,CASSLIRGPGDTQYF,TGCGCCAGCAGCTTGATCAGGGGGCCCGGAGATACGCAGTATTTT
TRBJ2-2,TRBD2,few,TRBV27,CASSLWGPSGRVGNTGELFF,TGTGCCAGCAGTTTATGGGGGCCTAGCGGGAGGGTCGGGAACACCGGGGAGCTGTTTTTT
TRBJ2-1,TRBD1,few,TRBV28,CASRENRGLYNEQFF,TGTGCCAGCAGGGAAAACAGGGGGCTATACAATGAGCAGTTCTTC
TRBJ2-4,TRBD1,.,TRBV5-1,CASSRGQLAKNIQYF,TGCGCCAGCAGCAGGGGACAGTTAGCCAAAAACATTCAGTACTTC
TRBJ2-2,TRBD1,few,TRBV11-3,CASSSGTGDLGELFF,TGTGCCAGCAGCTCCGGGACAGGGGACTTGGGGGAGCTGTTTTTT
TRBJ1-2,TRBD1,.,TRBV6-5,CASSYSGQGIRGYTF,TGTGCCAGCAGTTACTCGGGACAGGGGATACGGGGCTACACCTTC
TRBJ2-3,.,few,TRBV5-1,CASSTQSSTDTQYF,TGCGCCAGCAGCACACAGAGTAGCACAGATACGCAGTATTTT
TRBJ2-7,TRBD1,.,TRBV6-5,CASSYKGARYEQYF,TGTGCCAGCAGTTACAAGGGGGCGCGTTACGAGCAGTACTTC
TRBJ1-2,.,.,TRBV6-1,CASSLTVLYGYTF,TGTGCCAGCAGCCTGACAGTCCTCTATGGCTACACCTTC
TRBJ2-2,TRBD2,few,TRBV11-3,CASSTRTSGSGELFF,TGTGCCAGCAGCACCCGGACTAGCGGGAGCGGGGAGCTGTTTTTT
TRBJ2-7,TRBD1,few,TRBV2,CARGQGVNYEQYF,TGTGCCAGAGGACAGGGGGTAAACTACGAGCAGTACTTC
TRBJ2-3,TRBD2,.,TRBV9,CASSSRRTSGRHTQYF,TGTGCCAGCAGCTCCCGAAGGACTAGCGGGAGACATACGCAGTATTTT
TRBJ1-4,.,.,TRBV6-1,CASSESTGPEEKLFF,TGTGCCAGCAGTGAATCCACAGGGCCAGAGGAAAAACTGTTTTTT
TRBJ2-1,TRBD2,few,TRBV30,CAWNPGLAGVVEQFF,TGTGCCTGGAACCCGGGACTAGCGGGAGTAGTTGAGCAGTTCTTC
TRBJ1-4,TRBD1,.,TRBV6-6,CASSDSGGTGEKLFF,TGTGCCAGCAGTGACTCAGGGGGCACTGGTGAAAAACTGTTTTTT
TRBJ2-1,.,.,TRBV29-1,CSVATGYNEQFF,TGCAGCGTCGCTACAGGGTACAATGAGCAGTTCTTC
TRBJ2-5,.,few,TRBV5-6,CASSLGGQETQYF,TGTGCCAGCAGCTTGGGCGGCCAAGAGACCCAGTACTTC
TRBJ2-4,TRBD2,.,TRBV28,CASSKSPSGDIQYF,TGTGCCAGCAGCAAAAGCCCTAGCGGTGACATTCAGTACTTC
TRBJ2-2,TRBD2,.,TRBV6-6,CASSRLAGPTGELFF,TGTGCCAGCAGCCGACTAGCGGGTCCTACCGGGGAGCTGTTTTTT
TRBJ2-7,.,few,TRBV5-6,CASSSWTNWLGEQYF,TGTGCCAGCAGCTCCTGGACTAATTGGTTGGGGGAGCAGTACTTC
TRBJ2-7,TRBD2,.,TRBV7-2,CASSLIAGGYEQYF,TGTGCCAGCAGCTTAATAGCGGGAGGCTACGAGCAGTACTTC
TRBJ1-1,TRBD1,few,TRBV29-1,CSATGGQGDNTEAFF,TGCAGCGCAACCGGAGGACAGGGGGATAACACTGAAGCTTTCTTT
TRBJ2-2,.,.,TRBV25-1,CASSDVVAGGGNTGELFF,TGTGCCAGCAGTGATGTTGTGGCGGGTGGCGGGAACACCGGGGAGCTGTTTTTT
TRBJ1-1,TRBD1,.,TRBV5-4,CASSLPGQAFLDTEAFF,TGTGCCAGCAGCCTGCCGGGACAGGCATTCTTGGACACTGAAGCTTTCTTT
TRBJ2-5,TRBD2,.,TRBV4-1,CASSPGMGGIQETQYF,TGCGCCAGCAGCCCAGGTATGGGGGGGATACAAGAGACCCAGTACTTC
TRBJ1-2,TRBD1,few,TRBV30,CAWSTGTGAGYTF,TGTGCCTGGAGCACGGGGACAGGGGCAGGCTACACCTTC
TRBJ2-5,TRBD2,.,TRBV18,CASSPVDGRNPWETQYF,TGTGCCAGCTCCCCAGTAGACGGGAGGAATCCCTGGGAGACCCAGTACTTC
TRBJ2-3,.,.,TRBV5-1,CASSSTDTQYF,TGCGCCAGCAGCTCGACAGATACGCAGTATTTT
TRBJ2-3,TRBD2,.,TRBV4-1,CASSPREGSTDTQYF,TGCGCCAGCAGCCCCCGGGAGGGTAGCACAGATACGCAGTATTTT
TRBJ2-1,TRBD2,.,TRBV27,CASSLVIGGEQFF,TGTGCCAGCAGTTTAGTCATCGGGGGGGAGCAGTTCTTC
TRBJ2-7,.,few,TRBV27,CASSSPGPLYEQYF,TGTGCCAGCAGTTCCCCAGGGCCCCTCTACGAGCAGTACTTC